This T cell receptor beta chain derives from a study of control samples from healthy donors and cancer patients. Some clones are missing from TCRdb's copy, which holds only in-frame ones; the method was immunoSEQ multiplex PCR. This table has approximately 85,000 clones, about 89% appearing once. CDR3 length equals 13 residues. Germline CDR1 is SGHKS and CDR2 is YYEKEE (reference sequence). J gave up 8 bases and V 1 base, and 3 bases lay outside the gene matches. The sequenced sample consisted of blood. This clonotype was obtained from a woman aged 55-69 years in good health. The V call is TRBV5-5, the J call TRBJ2-1, with 7 bases identical to TRBD1. CDR3 in DNA: TGTGCCAGCAGCTTGCAGGGGGTGGATGAGCAGTTCTTC. It yields the protein CASSLQGVDEQFF.